The T cell receptor (beta chain) under discussion was sequenced for a study of radiotherapy plus CTLA-4 blockade in lung cancer. Turning to the study itself: Objective responses were seen in roughly 20% of patients, disease control in approximately 29%.

This clone was seen more than once but under ten times. Its specificity is not known. The ends were cut back, 5 bases at V and 4 bases at J, with 13 bases in the middle. Germline values: CDR1 MDHEN, CDR2 SYDVKM. The CDR3 runs 14 residues. Whole-study findings and limits: Subsequent to radiotherapy plus ipilimumab, tumor-derived TCR clones underwent expansion in blood. Early shifts in blood T cell clones, with interferon-beta, reportedly predicted response best.

Focal radiation plus CTLA-4 blockade with ipilimumab was administered to patients who had chemo-refractory metastatic non-small-cell lung cancer. The data were produced by immunoSEQ multiplex PCR, yet TCRdb's version contains in-frame clones alone and is incomplete. In the table there are about 45,000 clones, about three quarters of which are singletons. V usage is TRBV28 and J usage is TRBJ2-3, with TRBD1 as a possible D gene (5 bases). The sequencing used peripheral blood, collected from a patient treated with radiotherapy plus ipilimumab. This sequence originates from a human donor with non-small cell lung cancer who had a complete response to radiotherapy plus ipilimumab. This chain's CDR3 is CASSATRVPDTQYF. The CDR3 DNA is TGTGCCAGCAGTGCAACCAGGGTTCCAGATACGCAGTATTTT.